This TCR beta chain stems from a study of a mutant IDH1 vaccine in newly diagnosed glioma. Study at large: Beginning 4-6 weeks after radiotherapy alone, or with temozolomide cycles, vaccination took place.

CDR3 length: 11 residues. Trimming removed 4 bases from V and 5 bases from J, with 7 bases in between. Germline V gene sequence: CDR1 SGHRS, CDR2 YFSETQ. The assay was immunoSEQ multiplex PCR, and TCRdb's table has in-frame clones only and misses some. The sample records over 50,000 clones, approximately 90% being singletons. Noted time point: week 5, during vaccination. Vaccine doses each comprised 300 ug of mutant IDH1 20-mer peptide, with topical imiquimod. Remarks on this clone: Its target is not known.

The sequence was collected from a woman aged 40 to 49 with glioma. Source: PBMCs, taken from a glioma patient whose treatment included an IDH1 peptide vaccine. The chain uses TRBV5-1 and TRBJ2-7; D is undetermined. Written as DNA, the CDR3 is TGCGCCAGCAGCATCCAGGACGAGCAGTACTTC. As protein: CASSIQDEQYF. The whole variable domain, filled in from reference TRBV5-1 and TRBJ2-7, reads KAGVTQTPRYLIKTRGQQVTLSCSPISGHRSVSWYQQTPGQGLQFLFEYFSETQRNKGNFPGRFSGRQFSNSRSEMNVSTLELGDSALYLCASSIQDEQYFGPGTRLTVT.